A selection of T cell receptor beta chains follows, all from one sample in a study of spatial heterogeneity in lung cancer. TCRdb used MiXCR to reprocess the 5' RACE reads, holding one entry per CDR3 protein. The sample holds about 36,000 distinct CDR3 sequences, approximately 7.5% seen once. The sample in question was PBMCs, obtained at follow-up. Receptors were obtained from a male donor with early-stage non-small cell lung cancer. CDR3s include the opening cysteine and the closing phenylalanine or tryptophan.

V gene: TRBV7-8
J gene: TRBJ2-1
CDR3 protein: CASSPTGILYNEQFF

V gene: TRBV12-5
J gene: TRBJ1-4
CDR3 protein: CASGLGQGKLFF

V gene: TRBV2
J gene: TRBJ1-2
CDR3 protein: CASSPDRGNLGYTF

V gene: TRBV29-1
J gene: TRBJ2-2
CDR3 protein: CSVDTSGATGELFF

V gene: TRBV10-2
J gene: TRBJ2-3
CDR3 protein: CASRALATSTDTQYF

V gene: TRBV6-5
J gene: TRBJ2-7
CDR3 protein: CASSPGQGLPYF

V gene: TRBV7-9
J gene: TRBJ2-1
CDR3 protein: CASRNYNEQFF

V gene: TRBV5-6
J gene: TRBJ2-1
CDR3 protein: CASSSTTGGMLGSEQFF

V gene: TRBV3-1
J gene: TRBJ1-1
CDR3 protein: CASSQVSGDTEAFF

V gene: TRBV19
J gene: TRBJ2-1
CDR3 protein: CASSIDAGRYNEQFF

V gene: TRBV5-1
J gene: TRBJ1-1
CDR3 protein: CASSVANTEAFF

V gene: TRBV4-1
J gene: TRBJ2-5
CDR3 protein: CTSSQGASGDQETQYF

V gene: TRBV29-1
J gene: TRBJ2-7
CDR3 protein: CSVRTGETYEQYF